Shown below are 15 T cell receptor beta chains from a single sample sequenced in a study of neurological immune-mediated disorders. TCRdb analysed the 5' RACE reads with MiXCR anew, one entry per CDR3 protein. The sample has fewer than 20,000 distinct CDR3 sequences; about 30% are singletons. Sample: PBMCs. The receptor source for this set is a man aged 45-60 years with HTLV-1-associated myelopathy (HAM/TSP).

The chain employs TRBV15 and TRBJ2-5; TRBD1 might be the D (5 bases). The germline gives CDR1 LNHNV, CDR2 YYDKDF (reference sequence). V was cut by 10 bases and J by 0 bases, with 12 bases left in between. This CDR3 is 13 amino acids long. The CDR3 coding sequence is TGTGCCAGCGCCCAGGGTTACCAAGAGACCCAGTACTTC. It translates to CASAQGYQETQYF.

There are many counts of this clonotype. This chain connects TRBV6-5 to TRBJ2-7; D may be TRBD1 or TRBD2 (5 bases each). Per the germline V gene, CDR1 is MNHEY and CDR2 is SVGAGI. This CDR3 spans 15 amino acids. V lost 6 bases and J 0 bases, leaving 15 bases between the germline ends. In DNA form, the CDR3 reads TGTGCCAGCAGAGACTTAGCTGGGGGCTCCTACGAGCAGTACTTC. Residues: CASRDLAGGSYEQYF.

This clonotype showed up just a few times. The CDR3 bases are TGCAGTGCTTTGGACAGACAAGAGACCCAGTACTTC. The encoded protein is CSALDRQETQYF. The chain recombines TRBV20-1 with TRBJ2-5, with D perhaps TRBD1 (6 bases). Germline lookup yields CDR1 DFQATT and CDR2 SNEGSKA (reference sequence). The CDR3 contains 12 residues. Trimming removed 5 bases from V and 2 bases from J, with 9 bases in between.

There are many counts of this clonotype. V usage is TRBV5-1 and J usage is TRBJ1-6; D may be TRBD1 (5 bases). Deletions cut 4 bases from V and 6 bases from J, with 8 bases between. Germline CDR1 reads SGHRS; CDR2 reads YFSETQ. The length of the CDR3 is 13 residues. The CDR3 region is CASSKDSNSPLHF. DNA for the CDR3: TGCGCCAGCAGCAAAGACAGTAATTCACCCCTCCACTTT.

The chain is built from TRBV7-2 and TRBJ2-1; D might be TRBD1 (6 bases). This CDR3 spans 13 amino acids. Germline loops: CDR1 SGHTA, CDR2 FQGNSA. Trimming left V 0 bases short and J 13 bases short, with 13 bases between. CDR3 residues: CASSLARTGQQFF. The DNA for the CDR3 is TGTGCCAGCAGCTTAGCGCGCACAGGGCAACAGTTCTTC.

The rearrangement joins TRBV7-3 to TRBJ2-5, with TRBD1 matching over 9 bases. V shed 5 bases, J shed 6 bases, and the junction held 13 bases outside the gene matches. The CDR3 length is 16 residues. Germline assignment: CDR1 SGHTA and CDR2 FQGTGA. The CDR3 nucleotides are TGTGCCAGCAGCCCCGGGCCGGGGGACAGGGACCAGACCCAGTACTTC. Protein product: CASSPGPGDRDQTQYF.

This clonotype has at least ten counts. The CDR3 reads CASRIVVTRQGPNPSEQFF. The CDR3 DNA reads TGCGCCAGCAGGATTGTGGTGACCAGACAGGGTCCAAATCCCAGTGAGCAGTTCTTC. This chain joins TRBV5-1 and TRBJ2-1; 7 nucleotides line up with TRBD1. Germline CDR1 SGHRS, CDR2 YFSETQ. The junction had 26 bases not matched to a gene; V was cut back by 5 bases and J by 9 bases. This CDR3 is built from 19 residues.

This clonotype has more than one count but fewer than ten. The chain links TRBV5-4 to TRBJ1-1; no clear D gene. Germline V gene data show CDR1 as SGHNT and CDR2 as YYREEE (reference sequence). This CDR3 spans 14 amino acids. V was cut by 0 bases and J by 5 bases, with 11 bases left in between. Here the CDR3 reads CASSLESGWTEAFF. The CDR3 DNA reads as TGTGCCAGCAGCTTGGAAAGCGGTTGGACTGAAGCTTTCTTT.

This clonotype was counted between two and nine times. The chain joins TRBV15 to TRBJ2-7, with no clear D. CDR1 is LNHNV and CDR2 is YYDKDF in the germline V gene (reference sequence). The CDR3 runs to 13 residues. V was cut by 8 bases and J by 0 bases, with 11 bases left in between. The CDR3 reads CATHDTNSYEQYF. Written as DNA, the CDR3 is TGTGCCACCCACGACACTAACTCCTACGAGCAGTACTTC.

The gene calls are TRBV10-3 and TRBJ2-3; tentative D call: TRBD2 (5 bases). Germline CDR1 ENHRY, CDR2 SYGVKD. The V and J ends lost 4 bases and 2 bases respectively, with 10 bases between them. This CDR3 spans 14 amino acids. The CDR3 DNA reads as TGTGCCATCAGTGCGGACGGGGACACAGATACGCAGTATTTT. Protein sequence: CAISADGDTDTQYF.

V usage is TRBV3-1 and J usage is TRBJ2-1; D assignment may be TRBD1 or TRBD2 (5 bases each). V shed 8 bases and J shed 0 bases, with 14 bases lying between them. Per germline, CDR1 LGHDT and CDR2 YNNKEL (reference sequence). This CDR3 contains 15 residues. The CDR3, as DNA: TGTGCCAGCCGTGACGGGGCGAGCTCCTACAATGAGCAGTTCTTC. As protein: CASRDGASSYNEQFF.

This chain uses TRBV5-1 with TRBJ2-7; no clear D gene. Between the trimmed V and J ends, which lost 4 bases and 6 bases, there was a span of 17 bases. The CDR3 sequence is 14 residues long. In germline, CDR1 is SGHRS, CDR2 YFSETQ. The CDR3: CASSATATVSEQYF. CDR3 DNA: TGCGCCAGCAGCGCCACGGCTACCGTCAGCGAGCAGTACTTC.

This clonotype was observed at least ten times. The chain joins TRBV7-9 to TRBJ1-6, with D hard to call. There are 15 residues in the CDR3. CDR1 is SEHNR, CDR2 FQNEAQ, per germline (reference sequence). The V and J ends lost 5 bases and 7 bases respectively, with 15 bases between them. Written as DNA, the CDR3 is TGTGCCAGCAGCGCCAGCGCGGTGGGCAATTCACCCCTCCACTTT. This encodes CASSASAVGNSPLHF.

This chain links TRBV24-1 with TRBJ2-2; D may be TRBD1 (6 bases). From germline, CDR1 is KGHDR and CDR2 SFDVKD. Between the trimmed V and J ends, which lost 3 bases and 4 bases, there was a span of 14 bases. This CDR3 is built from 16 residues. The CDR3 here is CATSDTTRGSTGELFF. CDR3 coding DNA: TGTGCCACCAGTGATACCACCAGGGGTTCCACCGGGGAGCTGTTTTTT.

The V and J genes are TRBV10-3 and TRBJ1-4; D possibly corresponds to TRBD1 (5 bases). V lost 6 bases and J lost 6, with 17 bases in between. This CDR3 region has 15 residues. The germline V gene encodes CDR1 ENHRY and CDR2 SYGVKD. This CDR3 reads CAISNGASGHEKLFF. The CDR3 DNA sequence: TGTGCCATCAGCAACGGGGCCTCGGGCCATGAAAAACTGTTTTTT.